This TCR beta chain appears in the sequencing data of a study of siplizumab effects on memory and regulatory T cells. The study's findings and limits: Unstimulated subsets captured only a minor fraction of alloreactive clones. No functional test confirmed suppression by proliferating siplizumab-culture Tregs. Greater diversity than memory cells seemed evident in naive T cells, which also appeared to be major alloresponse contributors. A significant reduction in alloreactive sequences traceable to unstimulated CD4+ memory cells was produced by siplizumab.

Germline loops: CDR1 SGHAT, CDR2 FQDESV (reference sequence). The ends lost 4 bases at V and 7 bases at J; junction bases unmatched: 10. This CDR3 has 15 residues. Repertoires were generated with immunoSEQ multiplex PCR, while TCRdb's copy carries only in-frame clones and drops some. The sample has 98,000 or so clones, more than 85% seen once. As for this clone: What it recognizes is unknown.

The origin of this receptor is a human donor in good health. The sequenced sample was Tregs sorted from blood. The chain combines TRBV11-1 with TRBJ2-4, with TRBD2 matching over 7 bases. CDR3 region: CASSSPGEGRNIQYF. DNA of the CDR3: TGTGCCAGCAGCTCCCCTGGGGAGGGACGGAACATTCAGTACTTC.